The source of this T cell receptor beta chain is a study of blood T cell repertoires in COVID-19. About the research overall: Some COVID-19 samples were acute and others convalescent; all came from the United States, Italy and Spain.

In the original workflow: Nucleated cell counts were estimated from reference gene primer amplification. Sequenced by immunoSEQ multiplex PCR; TCRdb stores in-frame clones only, minus some. The DNA gave D and trimming, while V, J and clone size come from that table. The table has 120,000 to 150,000 clones, over 80% seen once. The sample consisted of peripheral blood. This receptor was taken from a man older than 75 with acute or convalescent COVID-19.

Here the CDR3 DNA reads TGTGCCAGCGCGGGTGGGGAATTCTATGGCTACACCTTC. As protein: CASAGGEFYGYTF. The genes are TRBV12-3 or TRBV12-4 and TRBJ1-2; D gene unclear. This CDR3 has 13 amino acids. V lost 8 bases and J 4 bases, leaving 14 bases between the germline ends.